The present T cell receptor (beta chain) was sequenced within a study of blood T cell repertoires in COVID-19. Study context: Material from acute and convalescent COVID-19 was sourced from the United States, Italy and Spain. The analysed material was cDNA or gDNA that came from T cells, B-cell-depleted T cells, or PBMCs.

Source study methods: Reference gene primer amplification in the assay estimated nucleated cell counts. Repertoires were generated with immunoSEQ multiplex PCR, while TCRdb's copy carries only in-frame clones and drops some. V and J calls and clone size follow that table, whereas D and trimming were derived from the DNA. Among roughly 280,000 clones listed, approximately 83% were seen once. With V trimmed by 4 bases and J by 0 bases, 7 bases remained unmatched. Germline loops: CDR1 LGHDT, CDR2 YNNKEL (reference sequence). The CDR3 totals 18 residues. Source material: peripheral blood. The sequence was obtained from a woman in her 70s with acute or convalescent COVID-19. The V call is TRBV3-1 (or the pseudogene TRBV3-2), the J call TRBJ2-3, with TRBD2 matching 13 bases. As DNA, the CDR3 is TGTGCCAGCAGCCTTTGGACTAGCGGGGGAACTAGCACAGATACGCAGTATTTT. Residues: CASSLWTSGGTSTDTQYF.